Shown below are 7 T cell receptor beta chains from a single sample sequenced in a study of cytomegalovirus exposure and HLA in healthy donors. Primers: 60 Vbeta forward and 13 Jbeta reverse. The repertoire was sequenced with immunoSEQ multiplex PCR; TCRdb's copy has only in-frame clones and lacks some. The sample holds around 85,000 clones; about 77% are singletons and the top ten take more than 3.5%. The material sequenced was PBMCs. The receptors were sampled from a man in his 60s in good health and CMV-seronegative.

This chain joins TRBV4-1 and TRBJ1-6, with 8 bases fitting TRBD1. V lost 0 bases and J lost 9; bases outside the gene matches: 4. The CDR3 contains 15 residues. Germline CDR1 and CDR2: MGHRA and YSYEKL. DNA for the CDR3: TGCGCCAGCAGCCAAGAACAGGGGGAGGGTTCACCCCTCCACTTT. Protein product: CASSQEQGEGSPLHF.

This clone was recorded only once. CDR3 bases: TGTGCCTGGAGTGTCGGACTCCCTTACAATGAGCAGTTCTTC. It translates to CAWSVGLPYNEQFF. The gene calls are TRBV30 and TRBJ2-1; tentative D call: TRBD2 (5 bases). Trimming cost V 0 bases and J 4 bases, with 10 bases left between them. This CDR3 contains 14 residues. The germline gives CDR1 GTSNPN, CDR2 SVGIG (reference sequence).

This rearrangement joins TRBV6-5 to TRBJ1-1; tentatively, D is TRBD1 (6 bases). Deletions cut 8 bases from V and 5 bases from J, with 12 bases between. From germline, CDR1 is MNHEY and CDR2 SVGAGI. The CDR3 contains 12 residues. The CDR3 spells CASFLQGTEAFF. As DNA, the CDR3 is TGTGCCAGCTTCCTTCAGGGGACTGAAGCTTTCTTT.

The chain carries TRBV4-1 and TRBJ2-7; weak D call: TRBD1 (5 bases). Germline V gene sequence: CDR1 MGHRA, CDR2 YSYEKL. V lost 2 bases, J lost 2 bases, and 10 bases lay in between. The CDR3 sequence is 14 residues long. DNA for the CDR3: TGCGCCAGCAGCCAAATGACAGTCGCCTACGAGCAGTACTTC. Translation gives CASSQMTVAYEQYF.

The table lists this clone with a count of one. DNA for the CDR3: TGTGCCAGCAGGAAGGGGCAAGAGCAGTTCTTC. Protein product: CASRKGQEQFF. This rearrangement joins TRBV4-2 to TRBJ2-1, with D tentatively TRBD1 (5 bases). The CDR3 consists of 11 residues. Germline V gene data show CDR1 as LGHNA and CDR2 as YNFKEQ. Trimming removed 6 bases at V and 10 bases at J, with 10 bases between.

The chain couples TRBV6-5 to TRBJ2-7; D perhaps matches TRBD1 (6 bases). V gave up 7 bases and J gave up 7 bases, with 20 bases separating them. The V gene's germline CDR1 is MNHEY and CDR2 SVGAGI. The CDR3 extends over 14 amino acids. CDR3 protein: CASNQGQTFGEQYF. CDR3 in DNA: TGTGCCAGCAACCAAGGACAGACTTTCGGGGAGCAGTACTTC.

Only one count was recorded for this clone. The gene calls are TRBV6-1 and TRBJ1-2; maybe TRBD1 (6 bases). The CDR3 loop spans 15 amino acids. Germline CDR1 and CDR2: MNHNS and SASEGT. Trimming took 5 bases from V and 6 from J, leaving 19 bases between them. The CDR3 DNA sequence: TGTGCCAGCAGTCTCCCAAGGGACAAATTTAATGGCTACACCTTC. This encodes CASSLPRDKFNGYTF.